This record concerns one TCR beta chain sequence. The specificity of this receptor is unknown. No quality values exist for individual bases; no much larger clone is one base distant. The immunoSEQ hsTCRB v3.0 assay was used at survey level resolution to sequence the TRB variable region. TRB sequencing targeted a depth of 40,000-50,000 T-cell genomes per sample. An Illumina MiSeq with a v3 150-cycle kit was used to sequence the pooled TRB libraries. Under the source paper's analysis protocol: Repertoire analysis was performed in R inside a reproducible Nextflow workflow that covered QC, data transformation and analysis. LymphoSeq2, an R package for exploring AIRR-Seq data, was used to implement the custom analyses. Several samples that produced fewer than 5000 total TRB sequences were removed, so 188 HIV repertoires were analyzed. Among the roughly 200 retained HIV repertoires, 55 to 60 were collected before ART initiation and 129 after ART initiation. Repertoires were downsampled to 5000 TRB nucleotide sequences, and summary statistics were averaged over 100 downsampling iterations. Only TRB sequences with CDR3 regions of at least seven amino acids were retained for analysis. A Shannon entropy-derived clonality score and the Gini coefficient were used to measure diversity. In the repertoire networks, any two of the top 5000 CDR3 amino acid sequences were linked whenever the two sequences differed by an edit distance of one. GLIPH2 predicted antigen specificity groups and MHC restriction for TRB CDR3 amino acid sequences. To flag known associations with CMV, EBV, HIV or tissue antigens, CDR3 amino acid sequences were compared against VDJdb and McPAS-TCR. Pre-ART, post-ART and control groups were compared with Wilcoxon signed-rank tests and Holm-Bonferroni correction. TCRdb obtained this table from immuneACCESS and retained in-frame rearrangements with V and J assigned. These tables miss some clones; where compared with another copy, unresolved V genes account for less than half of the shortfall, and the remainder is unexplained. The DNA was the basis for D and trimming; V, J and clone size are from that table. Across this sample there are 30,000 to 40,000 clones, with approximately 72% seen only once. Around 3.6% of the sample is held by the ten biggest clonotypes.

Participants were included only if at least one PBMC sample before ART initiation and at least two post-ART samples were available. Every participant with HIV received treatment in the United States of America. Cryopreserved samples of about 0.9-11 million PBMC were thawed and washed before DNA extraction. At the time of the earliest PBMC sample for each participant with HIV, ages ranged from about 20 to 54 years. PBMC samples were contributed by each participant from 1-4 timepoints before ART initiation and 2-8 timepoints after ART initiation, with a median of 7 samples. For every participant, serial HIV viral load, CD4+ T-cell count, ART history and demographic data were obtained. A Qiagen kit on a QIAcube was used to extract genomic DNA from unsorted PBMC, with samples processed in batches of 12. The sample is drawn from a study of long-term antiretroviral therapy in people with HIV (dated by TCRdb to the early 2020s). About the investigation overall: The earliest samples were collected roughly a decade before the 2015 WHO recommendation for immediate ART, at a time when ART was usually postponed until CD4 counts fell. Whether ART initiation and durable HIV suppression were associated with changes in peripheral blood TRB repertoire composition and diversity was tested in a retrospective serial study. A total of fewer than 200 cryopreserved PBMC samples were contributed to the cohort by 30 adults with confirmed HIV infection, with samples collected serially over a mean of approximately six years (range 1-12). Of the roughly 27 participants with HIV, roughly twelve were female. No cross-contamination during QIAcube processing was shown when test extractions of a monoclonal T-cell line were performed alongside a few dozen polyclonal samples. What the work shows at the level of the full study, not this receptor alone: Inferences about post-ART repertoire changes are limited because no data were available on ART adherence, viral resistance or therapy changes. The repertoire was dominated across all time points by expanded TRB clones identified before ART initiation, although this dominance was seen to fluctuate and to decrease in many PLHIV after ART. CDR3 length ranges in HIV repertoires were narrower than in controls, and network structure suggested an antigen-experienced repertoire with only a slight naive shift after ART. Limited PBMC availability meant only the TCR beta chain was sequenced, without alpha chain pairing. Because pre-ART samples had limited cell numbers, profiling was done on unsorted PBMC rather than on sorted CD4+ and CD8+ T cells. The samples were dated from the mid-2000s to the late 2010s, and the ART regimens that were used may be less effective than current ART regimens. A significant increase in TRB diversity was found to be associated with ART initiation, although TRB diversity was observed to remain significantly below that of transplant donor controls even after long-term ART.

V and J are trimmed by 2 bases and 4 bases, and the gene matches miss 5 bases of the junction. From the cysteine through the phenylalanine, the CDR3 covers 16 amino acids. Only CDR3 DNA is held: 48 bases, read in frame from base 1. Via the germline V gene, CDR1 is KGHSH and CDR2 LQKENI. The sequencing used unsorted PBMCs, collected 3 years after starting antiretroviral therapy. The clonotype comes from a man over 45 with HIV. Rearrangement joined TRBV18 to TRBJ1-1; TRBD1 lines up with 12 middle nucleotides. The bases read TGTGCCAGCTCACCAGGGACAGGGGGCCTGGGCACTGAAGCTTTCTTT. It translates to CASSPGTGGLGTEAFF.